This T cell receptor beta chain was observed in a study of Ad26.COV2.S vaccination and SARS-CoV-2 variants. Whole-study context: The authors gave Ad26.COV2.S intramuscularly, either once or twice 56 days apart.

Study-level results: Vaccine and placebo recipients had similar non-spike TCR breadth.

Of note for this clone: The antigen is unknown.

Sequencing used immunoSEQ multiplex PCR; TCRdb keeps in-frame clones, though not all of them. Among roughly 510,000 clones listed, 87% were seen once. Germline CDR1 and CDR2: ENHRY and SYGVKD. The CDR3 has 16 residues. V gave up 7 bases and J gave up 4 bases; unmatched junction bases: 14. Treatment given: 19 received Ad26.COV2.S at low or high dose, single or two shots; roughly five received placebo; per-sample allocation not given. Samples analyzed were those drawn on day 63 after the first vaccine or placebo injection. Donation came from an adult in Boston who was aged 18-55 years. Built on an Ad26 vector, the vaccine expressed Wuhan-strain SARS-CoV-2 spike.

V and J are TRBV10-3 and TRBJ1-1, with 8 bases that match TRBD1. The sequenced sample was peripheral blood, obtained in a trial of Ad26.COV2.S vaccine versus placebo. The source of this sequence is a person aged 18-65 years who received the Ad26.COV2.S COVID-19 vaccine or a placebo. The CDR3 DNA is TGTGCCATCACCTCGACTCCACAGGGGGTGAGCACTGAAGCTTTCTTT. It yields the protein CAITSTPQGVSTEAFF.